These 29 T cell receptor beta chains share one sample of origin, sequenced in a study of cytomegalovirus exposure and HLA in healthy donors. 13 Jbeta primers and 60 Vbeta primers were used for the PCR. Sequencing used immunoSEQ multiplex PCR; TCRdb keeps in-frame clones, though not all of them. Recorded for this sample: tens of thousands of clones. Sequenced: PBMCs. These receptors originate from a man younger than 40 in good health and CMV-seronegative.

The genes are TRBV29-1 and TRBJ1-1; 7 nucleotides agree with TRBD1. The CDR3 loop spans 10 amino acids. The junction had 3 bases not matched to a gene; V was cut back by 7 bases and J by 7 bases. CDR1 and CDR2 (germline): SQVTM, ANQGSEA. The CDR3 reads CSARDSEAFF. The CDR3 DNA sequence: TGCAGCGCCCGGGACAGTGAAGCTTTCTTT.

The chain recombines TRBV6-5 with TRBJ2-7, with D perhaps TRBD1 (5 bases). The germline CDR1 and CDR2 sequences are MNHEY and SVGAGI. V lost 2 bases, J lost 0 bases, and 11 bases lay in between. The CDR3 consists of 15 residues. The CDR3 DNA reads TGTGCCAGCAGTTACGAGCAGGGAAGCTCCTACGAGCAGTACTTC. Encoded protein: CASSYEQGSSYEQYF.

This rearrangement joins TRBV25-1 to TRBJ2-7; no clear D gene. Germline lookup yields CDR1 MGHDK and CDR2 SYGVNS. The CDR3 runs to 12 residues. Between the trimmed V and J ends, which lost 6 bases and 4 bases, there was a span of 10 bases. CDR3 nucleotides: TGTGCCAGCAGGGGCCCAACTTACGAGCAGTACTTC. Translation: CASRGPTYEQYF.

This rearrangement joins TRBV10-3 to TRBJ2-5, with 14 positions matching TRBD2. The J call could be wrong; TRBJ2-7 is a better fit for the DNA end. The CDR3 covers 17 residues. The germline V gene has CDR1 ENHRY and CDR2 SYGVKD. This CDR3 reads CATGTSGGGPLSYEQYF. The CDR3 nucleotides read TGTGCCACCGGGACTAGCGGGGGAGGCCCCCTATCCTACGAGCAGTACTTC.

This chain joins TRBV5-8 and TRBJ1-5, with D possibly matching TRBD1 (5 bases). This CDR3 has 15 amino acids. V was trimmed by 4 bases and J by 1 base, leaving 12 bases between them. In germline, CDR1 is SGHTS, CDR2 YDEGEE. The chain's CDR3 is CASSAGFESNQPQHF. The CDR3 nucleotides read TGTGCCAGCAGCGCAGGGTTCGAGAGCAATCAGCCCCAGCATTTT.

The chain couples TRBV11-3 to TRBJ1-3; TRBD1 matches at 8 bases. Germline trimming cut 5 bases from V and 8 bases from J; bases unmatched to any gene: 2. The CDR3 is made up of 12 amino acids. The V gene's germline CDR1 is SGHNT and CDR2 YENEEA. The CDR3 nucleotides are TGTGCCAGCAGCGAGACAGGGGACACCATATATTTT. It specifies CASSETGDTIYF.

The rearrangement uses TRBV28 and TRBJ2-1; 9 bases align to TRBD1. The J segment lost 5 bases and the V segment lost 5 bases, leaving 10 bases of the junction unmatched. The CDR3 loop spans 16 amino acids. Germline CDR1 is MDHEN and CDR2 is SYDVKM. The CDR3 region is CASSNSWDRVDNEQFF. As DNA, the CDR3 is TGTGCCAGCAGTAACAGCTGGGACAGGGTCGACAATGAGCAGTTCTTC.

The chain recombines TRBV19 with TRBJ1-4; 8 bases are a match to TRBD1. This CDR3 spans 14 amino acids. Trimming removed 4 bases from V and 6 bases from J; junction bases left unmatched: 4. Looked up from germline, CDR1 is LNHDA and CDR2 is SQIVND (reference sequence). In DNA, the CDR3 is TGTGCCAGTAGTACGACAGGGGAGGATGAAAAACTGTTTTTT. Its translation: CASSTTGEDEKLFF. The full variable domain, its missing parts supplied by reference TRBV19 and TRBJ1-4, is DGGITQSPKYLFRKEGQNVTLSCEQNLNHDAMYWYRQDPGQGLRLIYYSQIVNDFQKGDIAEGYSVSREKKESFPLTVTSAQKNPTAFYLCASSTTGEDEKLFFGSGTQLSVL.

The CDR3, as DNA: TGTGCCAGCAGCTCTAACAGGGCTCAGCCCCAGCATTTT. This sequence encodes CASSSNRAQPQHF. This sequence joins TRBV13 and TRBJ1-5, with D possibly TRBD1 on 6 matching bases. This CDR3 comprises 13 residues. V shed 4 bases and J shed 6 bases, with 10 bases lying between them. In germline, CDR1 is PRHDT, CDR2 FYEKMQ (reference sequence).

This rearrangement joins TRBV6-1 to TRBJ1-5, with 8 bases lining up with TRBD1. Germline lookup yields CDR1 MNHNS and CDR2 SASEGT. The CDR3 is 13 residues long. V lost 5 bases to trimming and J lost 5 bases; unmatched junction nucleotides: 2. The CDR3 DNA follows: TGTGCCAGCAGTACAGGGGGGTATCAGCCCCAGCATTTT. Its translation: CASSTGGYQPQHF.

The V gene is TRBV7-9, the J gene TRBJ1-5; 7 bases fit TRBD1. CDR1 is SEHNR and CDR2 is FQNEAQ in the germline V gene (reference sequence). CDR3 length: 18 amino acids. The trim removed 4 bases at V and 6 bases at J, leaving 18 bases unmatched. The CDR3 bases are TGTGCCAGCAGCTCCGACAGGGAACTCTCCACAGGGATTCAGCCCCAGCATTTT. This sequence encodes CASSSDRELSTGIQPQHF.

Judged by frequency, this clone is medium-sized (0.01 to 0.1%). This chain links TRBV2 with TRBJ1-3; D is unresolved. The CDR3 extends over 14 amino acids. The germline V gene has CDR1 SNHLY and CDR2 FYNNEI. Trimming took 5 bases from V and 3 from J, leaving 11 bases between them. CDR3 nucleotide sequence: TGTGCCAGCAGTCTGGCTAGCGGTGGAAACACCATATATTTT. This translates into CASSLASGGNTIYF.

The gene calls are TRBV19 and TRBJ1-2; D may be TRBD1 (5 bases). The ends were cut back, 3 bases at V and 4 bases at J, with 15 bases in the middle. There are 15 residues in the CDR3. The germline gives CDR1 LNHDA, CDR2 SQIVND (reference sequence). The CDR3 reads CASSIRAQGLYGYTF. CDR3 coding DNA: TGTGCCAGTAGTATTAGGGCGCAGGGCCTCTATGGCTACACCTTC.

The chain links TRBV10-2 to TRBJ2-3; no clear D gene. CDR1 is WSHSY and CDR2 is SAAADI in the germline V gene. Trimming took 0 bases from V and 6 from J, leaving 10 bases between them. CDR3 size: 14 residues. The CDR3 DNA follows: TGCGCCAGCAGTGAGTCGAAGCTCAAGGATACGCAGTATTTT. It encodes CASSESKLKDTQYF.

The chain couples TRBV19 to TRBJ1-2; TRBD1 matches 7 bases. The CDR3 extends over 15 amino acids. The V segment lost 6 bases and the J segment 2 bases; nucleotides outside the gene matches: 9. Germline V gene sequence: CDR1 LNHDA, CDR2 SQIVND (reference sequence). CDR3 in amino acids: CASSLRQGLNYGYTF. The CDR3 coding sequence is TGTGCCAGTAGCCTCAGACAGGGCTTAAACTATGGCTACACCTTC. The full variable domain, its missing parts supplied by reference TRBV19 and TRBJ1-2, is DGGITQSPKYLFRKEGQNVTLSCEQNLNHDAMYWYRQDPGQGLRLIYYSQIVNDFQKGDIAEGYSVSREKKESFPLTVTSAQKNPTAFYLCASSLRQGLNYGYTFGSGTRLTVV.

The rearrangement joins TRBV11-2 to TRBJ2-1; D might be TRBD1 (6 bases). Germline CDR1 is SGHAT and CDR2 is FQNNGV. The CDR3 extends over 15 amino acids. Trimming removed 7 bases at V and 8 bases at J, with 21 bases between. The CDR3 sequence: CASTLWGLVEDEQFF. CDR3 sequence (DNA): TGTGCCAGCACCTTGTGGGGGCTTGTCGAGGATGAGCAGTTCTTC.

The chain employs TRBV4-1 and TRBJ2-1, with 8 bases fitting TRBD2. The CDR3 is 17 residues long. Germline assignment: CDR1 MGHRA and CDR2 YSYEKL. V trimming: 0 bases; J trimming: 2 bases; junction bases outside the gene matches: 6. The CDR3, as DNA: TGCGCCAGCAGCCAAGAGAGGGAGACTAGCGCCTACAATGAGCAGTTCTTC. Its translation: CASSQERETSAYNEQFF.

The chain uses TRBV4-3 and TRBJ2-7, with 7 bases that match TRBD1. The length of the CDR3 is 15 residues. After removal of 4 bases from V and 2 bases from J, the junction contained 8 bases not matched to a gene. The germline CDR1 and CDR2 sequences are LGHNA and YSLEER. The CDR3 nucleotides are TGCGCCAGCAGCCCATGGACAGGCCTCCCCTACGAGCAGTACTTC. Amino acid sequence: CASSPWTGLPYEQYF.

V is TRBV25-1 and J is TRBJ2-1; tentative D call: TRBD2 (5 bases). Trimming shortened V by 3 bases and J by 10 bases, and 10 bases separated the two germline ends. The CDR3 sequence is 12 residues long. The V gene's germline CDR1 is MGHDK and CDR2 SYGVNS. CDR3: CASSDAREEQFF. CDR3 in DNA: TGTGCCAGCAGTGATGCAAGGGAGGAGCAGTTCTTC.

V usage is TRBV30 and J usage is TRBJ1-1; D perhaps matches TRBD1 (6 bases). CDR1 is GTSNPN and CDR2 is SVGIG in the germline V gene (reference sequence). The V and J ends lost 5 bases and 1 base respectively, with 11 bases between them. CDR3 length equals 13 residues. The CDR3 sequence: CAWLLQGNTEAFF. CDR3 coding DNA: TGTGCCTGGCTCTTACAGGGGAACACTGAAGCTTTCTTT.

J is TRBJ2-3 and V is TRBV30; D unresolved. CDR1 is GTSNPN, CDR2 SVGIG, per germline (reference sequence). The CDR3 has 13 residues. V lost 0 bases to trimming and J lost 4 bases, with 8 bases between them. The CDR3 protein is CAWSVPYADTQYF. The CDR3 region has the DNA TGTGCCTGGAGTGTTCCCTACGCAGATACGCAGTATTTT.

CDR3 amino acids: CASSFGQPFNQPQHF. CDR3 DNA sequence: TGTGCCAGTAGTTTTGGACAGCCTTTTAATCAGCCCCAGCATTTT. The rearrangement links TRBV19 to TRBJ1-5, with D tentatively TRBD1 (6 bases). Germline lookup yields CDR1 LNHDA and CDR2 SQIVND (reference sequence). The CDR3 runs to 15 residues. The V gene lost 5 bases and the J gene lost 4 bases, with 15 bases spanning the gap.

The chain links TRBV28 to TRBJ2-7, with D unclear. The CDR3 covers 12 residues. Germline V gene data show CDR1 as MDHEN and CDR2 as SYDVKM. V was pared by 5 bases and J by 1 base, with 6 bases between. The CDR3: CASSILSYEQYF. The CDR3 DNA is TGTGCCAGCAGTATTCTGTCCTACGAGCAGTACTTC.

The chain couples TRBV11-3 to TRBJ2-1; no firm D call. CDR1 and CDR2 from the germline V gene are SGHNT and YENEEA. The CDR3 is 13 amino acids. V lost 5 bases and J lost 10, with 15 bases in between. CDR3 in amino acids: CASSKRRWYEQFF. CDR3 DNA sequence: TGTGCCAGCAGCAAGAGGAGATGGTACGAGCAGTTCTTC.

This chain connects TRBV28 to TRBJ1-2, with 7 bases identical to TRBD1. From germline, CDR1 is MDHEN and CDR2 SYDVKM. The CDR3 spans 12 residues. J lost 7 bases, V lost 6 bases, and 5 bases had no gene match. DNA of the CDR3: TGTGCCAGCAGCTTCAGGGGGACTGGCTACACCTTC. It specifies CASSFRGTGYTF.

The CDR3 region is CASSHDRAEQFF. The CDR3 DNA reads as TGTGCCAGCAGCCATGACAGGGCTGAGCAGTTCTTC. This chain links TRBV9 with TRBJ2-1; 7 bases are a match to TRBD1. V lost 4 bases to trimming and J lost 9 bases; unmatched junction nucleotides: 4. The CDR3 has 12 residues. Germline CDR1 SGDLS, CDR2 YYNGEE.

This rearrangement joins TRBV7-2 to TRBJ1-5, with D possibly being TRBD1 (6 bases). This CDR3 region has 13 residues. CDR1 is SGHTA and CDR2 is FQGNSA in the germline V gene. V was clipped by 3 bases and J by 5 bases, with 8 bases between them. In DNA, the CDR3 is TGTGCCAGCAGCTTCAGGGGCGATCAGCCCCAGCATTTT. Encoded protein: CASSFRGDQPQHF.

For the CDR3, the DNA is TGTGCCAGCAGTTTGAGGCAGGGGATAGGCGAAAAACTGTTTTTT. Its protein product is CASSLRQGIGEKLFF. The chain joins TRBV28 to TRBJ1-4, with TRBD1 as a possible D gene (6 bases). The V gene's germline CDR1 is MDHEN and CDR2 SYDVKM. There are 15 residues in the CDR3. The V end was cut by 3 bases, the J end by 8 bases, with 16 bases between. Complete variable domain (other parts from reference TRBV28 and TRBJ1-4): DVKVTQSSRYLVKRTGEKVFLECVQDMDHENMFWYRQDPGLGLRLIYFSYDVKMKEKGDIPEGYSVSREKKERFSLILESASTNQTSMYLCASSLRQGIGEKLFFGSGTQLSVL.

This chain connects TRBV7-9 to TRBJ1-2; 9 bases are shared with TRBD1. V trimming: 6 bases; J trimming: 5 bases; junction bases outside the gene matches: 1. Germline CDR1 is SEHNR and CDR2 is FQNEAQ (reference sequence). This CDR3 comprises 12 residues. For the CDR3, the DNA is TGTGCCAGCAGGGGACAGGGTTATGGCTACACCTTC. Protein product: CASRGQGYGYTF.